These 2 T cell receptor beta chains were sequenced from one sample in a study of cytomegalovirus exposure and HLA in healthy donors. PCR employed 60 Vbeta and 13 Jbeta primers. Method: immunoSEQ multiplex PCR; TCRdb's copy keeps in-frame clones and lacks some. In total, the table holds 140,000 to 150,000 clones. The sample taken for sequencing was PBMCs. These receptors came from a male donor in good health and CMV-seronegative.

The chain combines TRBV7-9 with TRBJ1-2; D not resolved. V shed 2 bases and J shed 8 bases, with 12 bases lying between them. The CDR3 extends over 13 amino acids. Germline CDR1 reads SEHNR; CDR2 reads FQNEAQ (reference sequence). CDR3 in DNA: TGTGCCAGCAGCTTACGAGATTTCCGCGGCTACACCTTC. It encodes CASSLRDFRGYTF.

The chain employs TRBV6-6 and TRBJ2-7; 8 bases are a match to TRBD2. The CDR3 consists of 16 residues. Germline V CDR1 and CDR2: MNHNY, SVGAGI (reference sequence). With V trimmed by 2 bases and J by 0 bases, 6 bases remained unmatched. The CDR3 protein is CASSYAKLAASYEQYF. CDR3 DNA: TGTGCCAGCAGTTACGCGAAACTAGCGGCCTCCTACGAGCAGTACTTC.